This T cell receptor beta chain was profiled in a study of blood T cell repertoires in COVID-19 (dated by TCRdb to between 2020 and 2021). For the study in its entirety: Samples covering the acute and convalescent phases of COVID-19 were provided by collaborators in the United States, Italy and Spain. Samples were obtained from the ongoing ImmuneRACE study (first 160 participants) and from 1,254 subjects provided by 6 global collaborators. The prospective study material was composed of cDNA or gDNA derived from T cells, B-cell-depleted T cells, or PBMCs. A de-identified subject ID, COVID-19 status, age in years and sex were almost always included in the sample metadata. The dataset comprised deeply sampled blood TCRbeta repertoires from subjects exposed to, actively infected with, or recovered from COVID-19. The repertoires were released in a freely available public database intended as a resource for research on the immune response to SARS-CoV-2. HLA class I and class II types, where available, came from metadata supplied by the sample provider rather than from assay-based typing. What the research found in general, with its limitations: Clinical and demographic metadata were provided uncurated, with the amount varying by source and participant.

Whole blood was collected in K2EDTA tubes by collaborating institutions according to the institutions' own protocols. For TCRbeta analysis, collaborators shipped samples as frozen whole blood, isolated PBMCs, or DNA extracted from either of those sample types. Points on this clone: No cognate antigen has been identified for it. Base qualities are not at hand, and no much larger clone is one base apart.

TCRbeta CDR3 regions were amplified from genomic DNA by means of the immunoSEQ Assay, a bias-controlled multiplex PCR. Per the authors' processing: The number of nucleated cells in each sample was estimated from the amplification of reference gene primers within the assay. To quantify the absolute abundance of each unique TCRbeta CDR3 rearrangement, sequence reads were collapsed and filtered. Productive Simpson clonality was computed per sample as the square root of Simpson's diversity index over productive rearrangements. TCRdb provides this immuneACCESS table in a form limited to in-frame rearrangements. Some clones are lacking; in checked studies, under half of them reflect an unresolved V gene, and why the rest are absent is not known. V and J calls and clone size are given by that table; D and trimming were obtained from the DNA. In all, the sample holds a few hundred thousand clones, and 84% of those were seen once. The ten largest clones capture roughly 2.3% of the sample.

The junction shows trimming of 2 bases on V and 10 bases on J, plus 12 bases between the germline ends. The germline V gene (reference sequence) supplies CDR1 LGHDT and CDR2 YNNKEL. The CDR3 contains 13 residues, cysteine and phenylalanine counted. Of all the DNA, just the CDR3 is kept, 39 bases in frame from base 1. Sequencing was performed on peripheral blood. This sequence originates from a woman aged 55-70 years with acute or convalescent COVID-19. The chain is assembled from TRBV3-1 (or the pseudogene TRBV3-2) and TRBJ2-1; tentative D gene TRBD2, with 6 bases matching. This receptor has the CDR3 CASSQSEGPEQFF. The sequenced DNA: TGTGCCAGCAGCCAATCGGAGGGTCCAGAGCAGTTCTTC.